Listed below are T cell receptor beta chains from one sample, sequenced in a study of blood T cell repertoires in COVID-19. Assay used: immunoSEQ multiplex PCR; TCRdb lists only in-frame clones, some missing. This sample has approximately 90,000 clones; around 87% occur once, and the top ten carry around 5.3%. Material: peripheral blood. These receptors came from a woman older than 75 with acute or convalescent COVID-19. The CDR3 runs from the conserved cysteine through the conserved F or W. The D gene is left open where the match is weak. Clone size is stated in some rows and not others, as once, few, many or a class when expanded.

>TRBV7-2|NA|NA|TRBJ2-3
CASSLELAAGRSDTQYF
TGTGCCAGCAGCTTAGAGCTGGCGGCGGGAAGGTCAGATACGCAGTATTTT
>TRBV4-3|TRBD1|NA|TRBJ2-7
CASSQDQSGTGGVLGSYEQYF
TGCGCCAGCAGCCAAGATCAATCCGGGACAGGGGGCGTCTTGGGCTCCTACGAGCAGTACTTC
>TRBV9|TRBD2|NA|TRBJ2-1
CASSVTSGGIGEQFF
TGTGCCAGCAGCGTGACTAGCGGGGGGATTGGGGAGCAGTTCTTC
>TRBV2|NA|NA|TRBJ1-2
CASSLRGAADGYTF
TGTGCCAGCAGCCTGCGGGGGGCGGCTGATGGCTACACCTTC
>TRBV6-1|TRBD1|NA|TRBJ2-1
CASSASRQGLLNEQFF
TGTGCCAGCAGTGCTTCACGACAGGGGCTTCTCAATGAGCAGTTCTTC
>TRBV7-3|TRBD1|NA|TRBJ1-3
CASSRTGAGNTIYF
TGTGCCAGCAGCCGCACAGGGGCAGGAAACACCATATATTTT
>TRBV14|NA|NA|TRBJ1-4
CASSQDLAEKLFF
TGTGCCAGCAGCCAAGATTTGGCTGAAAAACTGTTTTTT
>TRBV10-3|NA|few|TRBJ2-5
CAIRMGAQETQYF
TGTGCCATCCGTATGGGGGCGCAAGAGACCCAGTACTTC
>TRBV11-3|NA|NA|TRBJ2-7
CASSLSSQGSTYEQYF
TGTGCCAGCAGCTTATCATCCCAGGGGAGTACCTACGAGCAGTACTTC
>TRBV4-2|TRBD2|once|TRBJ2-1
CASSQDPGGGSRGEQFF
TGTGCCAGCAGCCAAGATCCGGGTGGCGGGAGTAGAGGTGAGCAGTTCTTC
>TRBV30|TRBD2|NA|TRBJ2-1
CAFRLAGDLDEQFF
TGTGCCTTCCGACTAGCGGGAGATCTTGATGAGCAGTTCTTC
>TRBV25-1|TRBD1|NA|TRBJ1-3
CASSESPSDRWDTIYF
TGTGCCAGCAGTGAATCACCCTCGGACAGGTGGGACACCATATATTTT
>TRBV13|NA|NA|TRBJ1-2
CASSLEGGSYGYTF
TGTGCCAGCAGCTTAGAAGGAGGGAGCTATGGCTACACCTTC
>TRBV7-3|TRBD2|NA|TRBJ2-5
CASSLTGRRQPQSGRSETQYF
TGTGCCAGCAGCTTAACCGGCAGACGTCAACCCCAAAGCGGGAGAAGTGAGACCCAGTACTTC
>TRBV4-3|NA|NA|TRBJ1-2
CASSQDGRGYGYTF
TGCGCCAGCAGCCAAGATGGCAGGGGCTATGGCTACACCTTC
>TRBV19|TRBD2|NA|TRBJ2-3
CASSPGRTGLAVTDTQYF
TGTGCCAGTAGTCCGGGACGCACAGGACTAGCGGTCACAGATACGCAGTATTTT
>TRBV5-6|NA|few|TRBJ1-1
CASTPGGNVVTEAFF
TGTGCCAGCACCCCGGGGGGTAATGTAGTCACTGAAGCTTTCTTT
>TRBV14|NA|NA|TRBJ1-1
CASSQKTSLRQHNQNTEAFF
TGTGCCAGCAGCCAAAAAACTTCACTGAGACAGCATAACCAAAACACTGAAGCTTTCTTT
>TRBV11-3|NA|NA|TRBJ1-1
CASMFLVPRTEAFF
TGTGCCAGCATGTTCCTGGTCCCCAGGACTGAAGCTTTCTTT
>TRBV27|TRBD2|NA|TRBJ2-7
CASTRGGEQYF
TGTGCCAGCACCCGGGGGGGCGAGCAGTACTTC
>TRBV19|NA|once|TRBJ1-6
CASSIEPYNSPLHF
TGTGCCAGTAGTATCGAGCCTTATAATTCACCCCTCCACTTT
>TRBV7-8|TRBD2|once|TRBJ2-1
CASSHPQRELLGQFF
TGTGCCAGCAGCCACCCCCAGCGGGAGCTTTTAGGGCAGTTCTTC
>TRBV3-1/TRBV3-2|NA|NA|TRBJ2-7
CASSQAGTRGRYEQYF
TGTGCCAGCAGCCAAGCCGGAACCAGGGGGAGGTACGAGCAGTACTTC
>TRBV5-6|NA|few|TRBJ1-2
CASSLSAIRRYGYTF
TGTGCCAGCAGCTTGTCGGCCATCAGGCGCTATGGCTACACCTTC
>TRBV12-3/TRBV12-4|NA|NA|TRBJ2-5
CASRRAGSETQYF
TGTGCCAGCAGGAGGGCGGGGTCGGAGACCCAGTACTTC
>TRBV14|NA|NA|TRBJ1-6
CASSQNFGGRDSPLHF
TGTGCCAGCAGCCAAAATTTCGGGGGTAGAGATTCACCCCTCCACTTT
>TRBV4-3|NA|once|TRBJ2-3
CASSQEASRGTDTQYF
TGCGCCAGCAGCCAAGAAGCCTCGCGGGGCACAGATACGCAGTATTTT
>TRBV5-1|TRBD2|NA|TRBJ2-5
CASSLASGAGGRRVGETQYF
TGCGCCAGCAGCTTGGCCTCTGGAGCGGGGGGTAGAAGAGTAGGAGAGACCCAGTACTTC
>TRBV2|TRBD1|NA|TRBJ2-7
CASNPGQGVYEQYF
TGTGCCTCCAACCCGGGACAGGGGGTGTACGAGCAGTACTTC
>TRBV18|NA|NA|TRBJ1-2
CASSPPIQEGDYGYTF
TGTGCCAGCTCACCACCGATACAGGAAGGGGACTATGGCTACACCTTC
>TRBV9|NA|NA|TRBJ2-5
CASSVATGNFETQYF
TGTGCCAGCAGCGTAGCTACAGGGAACTTCGAGACCCAGTACTTC
>TRBV15|NA|once|TRBJ1-1
CATSRGGGVTEAFF
TGTGCCACCAGCAGAGGGGGGGGCGTCACTGAAGCTTTCTTT
>TRBV11-3|NA|NA|TRBJ2-2
CASSHQSTGNTGELFF
TGTGCCAGCAGCCACCAGAGTACAGGGAACACCGGGGAGCTGTTTTTT
>TRBV5-4|TRBD1|NA|TRBJ1-6
CASSGTGQLYSPLHF
TGTGCCAGCAGCGGGACAGGGCAGCTCTATTCACCCCTCCACTTT
>TRBV6-1|TRBD1|once|TRBJ2-7
CASSRTGAVQEEYF
TGTGCCAGCAGTCGGACAGGGGCCGTTCAGGAGGAGTACTTC
>TRBV30|TRBD1|NA|TRBJ2-1
CAWETGVYNEQFF
TGTGCCTGGGAAACAGGGGTCTACAATGAGCAGTTCTTC
>TRBV7-2|NA|NA|TRBJ1-6
CASSFRGADSPLHF
TGTGCCAGCAGCTTTAGGGGTGCGGATTCACCCCTCCACTTT
>TRBV20-1|NA|NA|TRBJ1-1
CSALGTEAFF
TGCAGTGCCCTCGGCACTGAAGCTTTCTTT
>TRBV7-9|NA|NA|TRBJ2-1
CASSLKGVEQFF
TGTGCCAGCAGCTTAAAGGGGGTTGAGCAGTTCTTC
>TRBV19|TRBD1|NA|TRBJ2-1
CASSPSDRGAYNEQFF
TGTGCCAGTAGTCCCTCGGACAGGGGCGCCTACAATGAGCAGTTCTTC
>TRBV6-5|NA|NA|TRBJ1-1
CASSSTVNTEAFF
TGTGCCAGCAGTTCGACAGTGAACACTGAAGCTTTCTTT
>TRBV3-1/TRBV3-2|TRBD2|NA|TRBJ2-5
CASSPGLAGGETQYF
TGTGCCAGCAGCCCCGGGCTAGCGGGGGGGGAGACCCAGTACTTC
>TRBV3-1/TRBV3-2|NA|few|TRBJ1-3
CASSQDFGNTIYF
TGTGCCAGCAGCCAAGACTTCGGAAACACCATATATTTT
>TRBV6-5|NA|NA|TRBJ2-7
CASITTGSNYEQYF
TGTGCCAGCATAACTACAGGGTCGAACTACGAGCAGTACTTC
>TRBV18|NA|NA|TRBJ1-1
CASSPQSNTEAFF
TGTGCCAGCTCACCACAGAGTAACACTGAAGCTTTCTTT
>TRBV9|NA|NA|TRBJ1-3
CASSAQGSGNTIYF
TGTGCCAGCAGCGCACAGGGCTCTGGAAACACCATATATTTT
>TRBV5-1|TRBD1|NA|TRBJ2-5
CASSPGGQGQETQYF
TGCGCCAGCAGCCCGGGGGGACAGGGGCAAGAGACCCAGTACTTC
>TRBV29-1|NA|NA|TRBJ2-3
CSVGEDTQYF
TGCAGCGTTGGCGAAGATACGCAGTATTTT
>TRBV10-2|NA|NA|TRBJ2-6
CASSEGQRGSGANVLTF
TGCGCCAGCAGTGAGGGACAGCGGGGATCCGGGGCCAACGTCCTGACTTTC
>TRBV5-1|NA|NA|TRBJ2-3
CASSLEPQTGRTPNGDTQYF
TGCGCCAGCAGCTTGGAACCCCAAACGGGGAGAACCCCCAACGGCGATACGCAGTATTTT
>TRBV27|TRBD1|NA|TRBJ1-5
CASRLRATGGSQPQHF
TGTGCCAGCAGACTTAGGGCTACAGGGGGAAGTCAGCCCCAGCATTTT
>TRBV6-6|TRBD1|NA|TRBJ2-7
CASSYKQGGYEQYF
TGTGCCAGCAGTTACAAACAGGGGGGTTACGAGCAGTACTTC
>TRBV9|TRBD1|NA|TRBJ2-7
CASSVDRGVDEQYF
TGTGCCAGCAGCGTAGACAGGGGAGTCGACGAGCAGTACTTC
>TRBV6-6|NA|NA|TRBJ1-2
CASSGGYRRGGYTF
TGTGCCAGCAGTGGAGGATACAGGCGGGGTGGCTACACCTTC
>TRBV5-6|NA|NA|TRBJ1-1
CASSLKGVNTEAFF
TGTGCCAGCAGCTTGAAGGGAGTGAACACTGAAGCTTTCTTT